These 3 T cell receptor beta chains were sequenced from one sample in a study of T-cell reconstitution after alpha-beta-depleted transplantation in children. Using unique molecular identifiers, the investigators prepared the TCRbeta library. One entry per CDR3 protein, called by TCRdb with MiXCR from the PCR reads. In the table there are some 840,000 distinct CDR3 sequences, around 15% of which are singletons. The input for sequencing was PBMCs, mostly from graft donor cells, taken 360 days after TCRalphabeta/CD19-depleted stem cell transplant. Every receptor here comes from a male patient younger than 18 who had a stem cell transplant for acute lymphoblastic leukemia, so the T cells may come from the graft donor.

This clonotype was recorded once. V and J are TRBV9 and TRBJ1-2, with a weak D call TRBD1 (6 bases). V was trimmed by 3 bases and J by 4 bases, leaving 16 bases between them. There are 15 residues in the CDR3. CDR1 and CDR2 from the germline V gene are SGDLS and YYNGEE. Here the CDR3 DNA reads TGTGCCAGCAGCGGCGACAGGTACTGGAGCTATGGCTACACCTTC. As protein: CASSGDRYWSYGYTF. The full variable domain, in which reference TRBV9 and TRBJ1-2 provide the parts outside the CDR3, is DSGVTQTPKHLITATGQRVTLRCSPRSGDLSVYWYQQSLDQGLQFLIQYYNGEERAKGNILERFSAQQFPDLHSELNLSSLELGDSALYFCASSGDRYWSYGYTFGSGTRLTVV.

V and J are TRBV7-6 and TRBJ2-1; 15 nucleotides line up with TRBD2. This CDR3 contains 16 residues. The germline gives CDR1 SGHVS, CDR2 FNYEAQ. The V and J ends lost 5 bases and 13 bases, in that order; junction bases with no gene match: 12. The CDR3 DNA is TGTGCCAGCAGCCTGACGGGACTAGCGGGAGGCCGTCCCCAGTTCTTC. This translates into CASSLTGLAGGRPQFF.

This clonotype was seen only a few times. This chain links TRBV25-1 with TRBJ2-7; no clear D gene. The CDR3 covers 10 residues. Germline loops: CDR1 MGHDK, CDR2 SYGVNS. V lost 6 bases to trimming and J lost 7 bases, with 7 bases between them. For the CDR3, the DNA is TGTGCCAGCAGGGAGAGGGAGCAGTACTTC. This translates into CASREREQYF.